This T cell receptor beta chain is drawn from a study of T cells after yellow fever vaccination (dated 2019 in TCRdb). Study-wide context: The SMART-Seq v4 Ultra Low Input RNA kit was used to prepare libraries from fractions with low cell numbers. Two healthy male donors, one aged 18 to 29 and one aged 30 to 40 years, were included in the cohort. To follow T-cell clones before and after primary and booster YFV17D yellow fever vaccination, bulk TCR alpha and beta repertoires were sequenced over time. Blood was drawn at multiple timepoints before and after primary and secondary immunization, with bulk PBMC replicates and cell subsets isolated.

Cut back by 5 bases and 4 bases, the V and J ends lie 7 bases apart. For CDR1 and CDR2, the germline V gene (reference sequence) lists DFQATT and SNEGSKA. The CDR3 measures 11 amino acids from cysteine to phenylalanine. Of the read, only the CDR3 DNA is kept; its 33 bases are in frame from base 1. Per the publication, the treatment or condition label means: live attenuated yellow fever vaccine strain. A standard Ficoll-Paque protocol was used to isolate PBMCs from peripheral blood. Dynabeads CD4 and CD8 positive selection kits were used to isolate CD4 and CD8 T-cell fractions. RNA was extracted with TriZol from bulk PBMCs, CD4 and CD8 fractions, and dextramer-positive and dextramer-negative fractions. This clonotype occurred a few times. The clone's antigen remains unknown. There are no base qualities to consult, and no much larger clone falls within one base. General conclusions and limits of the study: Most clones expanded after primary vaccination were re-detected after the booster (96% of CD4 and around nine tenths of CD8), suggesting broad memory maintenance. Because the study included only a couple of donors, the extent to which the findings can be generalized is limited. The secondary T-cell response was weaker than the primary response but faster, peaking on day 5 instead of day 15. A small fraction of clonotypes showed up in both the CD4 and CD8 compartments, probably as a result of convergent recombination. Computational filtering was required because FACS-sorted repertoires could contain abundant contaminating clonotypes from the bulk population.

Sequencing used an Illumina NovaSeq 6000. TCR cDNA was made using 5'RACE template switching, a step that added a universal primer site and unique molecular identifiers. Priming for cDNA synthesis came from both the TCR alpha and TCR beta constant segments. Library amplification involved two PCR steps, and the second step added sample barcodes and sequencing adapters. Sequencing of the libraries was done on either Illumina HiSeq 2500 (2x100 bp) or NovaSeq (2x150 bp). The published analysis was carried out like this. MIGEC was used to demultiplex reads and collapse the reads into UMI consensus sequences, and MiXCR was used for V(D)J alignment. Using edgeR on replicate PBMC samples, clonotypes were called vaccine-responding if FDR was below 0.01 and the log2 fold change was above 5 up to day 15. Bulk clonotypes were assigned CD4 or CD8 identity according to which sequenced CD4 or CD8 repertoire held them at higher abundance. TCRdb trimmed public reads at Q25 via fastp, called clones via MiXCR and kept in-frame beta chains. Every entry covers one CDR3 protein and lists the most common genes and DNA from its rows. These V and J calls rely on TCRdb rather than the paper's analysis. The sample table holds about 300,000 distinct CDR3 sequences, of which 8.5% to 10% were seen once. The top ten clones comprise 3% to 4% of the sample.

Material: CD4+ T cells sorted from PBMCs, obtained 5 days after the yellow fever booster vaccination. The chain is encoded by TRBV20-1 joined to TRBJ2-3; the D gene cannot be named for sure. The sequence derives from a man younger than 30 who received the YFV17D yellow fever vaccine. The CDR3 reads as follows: CSAGAADTQYF. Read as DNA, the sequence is TGCAGTGCTGGAGCAGCAGATACGCAGTATTTT.